In its sample, the clone carrying this TCR beta chain was seen a few times. The V and J ends lost 2 bases and 4 bases, in that order; junction bases with no gene match: 9. The CDR3 consists of 15 residues. Germline V gene data show CDR1 as GTSNPN and CDR2 as SVGIG (reference sequence). This entry comes from a study of cytomegalovirus exposure and HLA in healthy donors. The PCR contained 60 Vbeta and 13 Jbeta primers. Profiled with immunoSEQ multiplex PCR; TCRdb holds only in-frame clones, not every one. The sample has about 57,000 clones; roughly 84% are singletons. The TCR sequence derives from a young man in good health and CMV-seronegative. This chain connects TRBV30 to TRBJ2-7; TRBD1 agrees at 9 bases. The specimen sequenced was PBMCs. The DNA for the CDR3 is TGTGCCTGGAGTAGCGGACAGGGGATTATGTACGAGCAGTACTTC. Protein product: CAWSSGQGIMYEQYF.